This T cell receptor beta chain originates from a study of T cells in Graves' hyperthyroidism and ophthalmopathy. V gave up 4 bases and J gave up 4 bases; unmatched junction bases: 5. This CDR3 region has 15 residues. Germline assignment: CDR1 MNHEY and CDR2 SMNVEV (reference sequence). RNA transcripts were the template for amplifying TCR beta CDR3 regions. In the first-round RT-PCR of the TCR CDR3, the HTBI primer set was used. TCRdb ran MiXCR on the multiplex PCR reads and lists one entry per CDR3 protein. The table has about 740,000 distinct CDR3 sequences, 14% seen once. Material: blood. The gene calls are TRBV27 and TRBJ1-2; TRBD1 aligns across 11 bases. This clonotype originated in a woman aged 18 to 35 with Graves' hyperthyroidism. Here the CDR3 reads CASSSRTGGSYGYTF. The CDR3 nucleotides read TGTGCCAGCAGTTCCCGGACAGGGGGCAGCTATGGCTACACCTTC.